This T cell receptor beta chain was identified during a study of regulatory T cells in long-lasting Graves disease. The authors built TCR beta libraries using iRepertoire HTBI primers and Arm-PCR of CDR3 regions. One entry per CDR3 protein results from TCRdb running MiXCR on the multiplex PCR reads. The top ten hold around 40% of the sample, which has over 650,000 distinct CDR3 sequences, about 32% seen once. The sample's time point: persistent/refractory GD, antithyroid drugs over 5 years with positive TRAb. The TCR library used RNA extracted from PBMCs. CDR3 length: 16 residues. With regard to this clonotype: A junction end diverges from the germline sequence, so it may reflect a read error.

The rearrangement joins TRBV12-3 or TRBV12-4 to TRBJ2-1; the match to TRBD2 covers 15 bases. Sequences were derived from peripheral blood mononuclear cells (PBMCs), sampled when the disease was refractory, from a patient treated with antithyroid drugs. The clonotype was recovered from a female donor with Graves disease. The CDR3 DNA reads TGTGTCAGCAGTCGCGGACTAGCGGGAGGGTTGGATGAGCAGTTCTTC. Translated, it gives CVSSRGLAGGLDEQFF.